This T cell receptor (beta chain) was observed in a study of identical twins. Study conclusions and caveats: Invariant MAIT and iNKT cells are populations that could partly confound zero-insertion analyses.

For this clonotype: What it binds is unknown.

The CDR3 extends over 14 amino acids. V was shortened by 7 bases and J by 7 bases, with 17 bases between the two germline ends. TCRdb ran MiXCR on the 5' RACE reads and lists one entry per CDR3 protein. The sample lists approximately 700,000 distinct CDR3 sequences, 18% seen once, with around 13% in the top ten. These data are also associated with another study on T cells expressing NK-cell markers. That work contributes: One of the eight sequenced donors was seronegative, whereas the other seven were HCMV-seropositive. The contribution of dominant NKG2C+ clonotypes to CD8+ T cells in a handful of donors was roughly 1.0-7.5%. The study found these clonotypes also leading the CD3+CD56-NKG2C+ fraction in a few donors.

The chain joins TRBV12-3 or TRBV12-4 to TRBJ2-1; D is possibly TRBD2 (6 bases). Sequenced: PBMCs. This TCR was recovered from a woman under 30 in good health. CDR3 sequence: CASIKTSLTNEQFF. The CDR3 nucleotides are TGTGCCAGCATAAAGACTAGTTTAACAAATGAGCAGTTCTTC.